The 16 T cell receptor beta chains below come from one sample, sequenced in a study of T-cell reconstitution after alpha-beta-depleted transplantation in children. A library of TCRbeta sequences, prepared with unique molecular identifiers, was generated. TCRdb re-derived calls from the PCR reads in MiXCR, one entry per CDR3 protein. The sample holds around 440,000 distinct CDR3 sequences, approximately 10% seen once. The input for sequencing was PBMCs, taken before TCRalphabeta/CD19-depleted stem cell transplant. Receptors originate from a child under 10 years old with inherited bone marrow failure, due to receive a stem cell transplant.

This clonotype was detected ten times or more. This chain connects TRBV4-3 to TRBJ2-2; D perhaps matches TRBD2 (6 bases). CDR1 LGHNA and CDR2 YSLEER come from the germline V gene. Trimming pared 2 bases from V and 1 base from J, leaving 11 bases between. The CDR3 loop spans 16 amino acids. Here the CDR3 reads CASSQRWRENTGELFF. CDR3 DNA sequence: TGCGCCAGCAGCCAACGATGGCGGGAGAACACCGGGGAGCTGTTTTTT.

There are a few counts of this clonotype. The rearrangement links TRBV19 to TRBJ2-5, with D possibly TRBD2 on 5 matching bases. V was clipped by 8 bases and J by 0 bases, with 10 bases between them. CDR1 and CDR2 (germline): LNHDA, SQIVND (reference sequence). The CDR3 runs to 13 residues. In nucleotides, the CDR3 is TGTGCCAGTTCCGGGGATCACCAAGAGACCCAGTACTTC. This sequence encodes CASSGDHQETQYF.

This clonotype appeared a few times. The chain is built from TRBV7-9 and TRBJ1-1; D is uncertain. Per the germline V gene, CDR1 is SEHNR and CDR2 is FQNEAQ (reference sequence). Trimming took 2 bases from V and 4 from J, leaving 14 bases between them. The CDR3 is 15 residues long. CDR3 DNA: TGTGCCAGCAGCTTATCCCGGGTCAGCTCCACTGAAGCTTTCTTT. Amino acids: CASSLSRVSSTEAFF.

This clonotype was picked up many times. V gene TRBV7-9 combines with J gene TRBJ2-3; 10 bases are shared with TRBD2. This CDR3 has 15 amino acids. V lost 1 base to trimming and J lost 8 bases; unmatched junction nucleotides: 6. CDR1 is SEHNR, CDR2 FQNEAQ, per germline (reference sequence). CDR3 residues: CASSLGLAGVGTQYF. The DNA of the CDR3 is TGTGCCAGCAGCTTAGGGCTAGCGGGAGTGGGTACGCAGTATTTT. The full variable domain, its missing parts supplied by reference TRBV7-9 and TRBJ2-3, is DTGVSQNPRHKITKRGQNVTFRCDPISEHNRLYWYRQTLGQGPEFLTYFQNEAQLEKSRLLSDRFSAERPKGSFSTLEIQRTEQGDSAMYLCASSLGLAGVGTQYFGPGTRLTVL.

By sample share, this clonotype is medium-sized. V gene TRBV7-2 combines with J gene TRBJ2-4; possibly TRBD1 or TRBD2 for D (5 bases each). Germline V CDR1 and CDR2: SGHTA, FQGNSA. This CDR3 is built from 16 residues. The V gene lost 5 bases and the J gene lost 0 bases, with 14 bases spanning the gap. CDR3 DNA sequence: TGTGCCAGCAGCGAATCCGGGACCGTAGCCAAAAACATTCAGTACTTC. Protein product: CASSESGTVAKNIQYF. The full variable domain, rest sourced from reference TRBV7-2 and TRBJ2-4, is GAGVSQSPSNKVTEKGKDVELRCDPISGHTALYWYRQSLGQGLEFLIYFQGNSAPDKSGLPSDRFSAERTGGSVSTLTIQRTQQEDSAVYLCASSESGTVAKNIQYFGAGTRLSVL.

The chain is built from TRBV4-3 and TRBJ1-1, with D perhaps matching TRBD1 (6 bases). Trimming took off 4 bases at V and 6 bases at J, with 18 bases between the two ends. In germline, CDR1 is LGHNA, CDR2 YSLEER. This CDR3 comprises 15 residues. This chain's CDR3 is CASSRLRGEWSEAFF. The CDR3 DNA sequence: TGCGCCAGCAGCCGTTTGAGGGGGGAGTGGTCTGAAGCTTTCTTT.

This sequence joins TRBV20-1 and TRBJ2-2; 10 bases line up with TRBD2. Trimming took 0 bases from V and 6 from J; bases not matched to a gene: 10. The CDR3 totals 17 residues. The germline V gene encodes CDR1 DFQATT and CDR2 SNEGSKA (reference sequence). The CDR3 region is CSAREALAGAGAGELFF. CDR3 bases: TGCAGTGCTAGAGAGGCGCTAGCGGGAGCCGGTGCCGGGGAGCTGTTTTTT.

Only a few counts were recorded for this clonotype. The DNA of the CDR3 is TGTGCCAGCAGTTCAGTCACCACCTACGAGCAGTACTTC. Protein: CASSSVTTYEQYF. The chain combines TRBV12-3 or TRBV12-4 with TRBJ2-7, with D hard to call. Trimming pared 4 bases from V and 2 bases from J, leaving 9 bases between. This CDR3 comprises 13 residues.

The table lists this clonotype with many counts. This rearrangement joins TRBV20-1 to TRBJ2-7, with D perhaps matching TRBD1 or TRBD2 (5 bases each). The germline V gene encodes CDR1 DFQATT and CDR2 SNEGSKA (reference sequence). Trimming took 3 bases from V and 0 from J, leaving 9 bases between them. The CDR3 contains 13 residues. The CDR3 DNA sequence: TGCAGTGCTAGTTGGGGGAACTCCTACGAGCAGTACTTC. Protein: CSASWGNSYEQYF.

This clonotype was recorded a few times. J is TRBJ2-2 and V is TRBV5-1; 7 bases are shared with TRBD1. The CDR3 covers 15 residues. Per the germline V gene, CDR1 is SGHRS and CDR2 is YFSETQ. The junction had 7 bases not matched to a gene; V was cut back by 6 bases and J by 2 bases. The DNA for the CDR3 is TGCGCCAGCAACCCGAGGACAGGAAACACCGGGGAGCTGTTTTTT. Its protein product is CASNPRTGNTGELFF.

This clonotype was seen many times. The V gene is TRBV4-2, the J gene TRBJ2-2; D is uncertain. Deletions cut 3 bases from V and 5 bases from J, with 10 bases between. Germline CDR1 reads LGHNA; CDR2 reads YNFKEQ. This CDR3 comprises 14 residues. The CDR3 reads CASSHSRGTGELFF. The CDR3 nucleotides read TGTGCCAGCAGCCACAGTAGAGGAACCGGGGAGCTGTTTTTT.

This clonotype has at least ten counts. The V call is TRBV27, the J call TRBJ1-5, with TRBD1 as a possible D gene (6 bases). The V gene's germline CDR1 is MNHEY and CDR2 SMNVEV (reference sequence). V was pared by 5 bases and J by 2 bases, with 10 bases between. The CDR3 spans 14 residues. CDR3 in DNA: TGTGCCAGCAGTATAGCAGGGGGCAATCAGCCCCAGCATTTT. Translation: CASSIAGGNQPQHF.

This clonotype was picked up many times. The gene calls are TRBV27 and TRBJ2-7; unclear D gene. Trimming pared 6 bases from V and 6 bases from J, leaving 15 bases between. Per germline, CDR1 MNHEY and CDR2 SMNVEV (reference sequence). CDR3 length equals 13 residues. The CDR3 nucleotides are TGTGCCAGCAGCCAAGGTTTTAGGGTCGAGCAGTACTTC. Translated: CASSQGFRVEQYF.

The V gene is TRBV10-1, the J gene TRBJ2-7; no definite D call. There are 13 residues in the CDR3. Germline CDR1 is WNHNN and CDR2 is SYGVQD (reference sequence). Between the trimmed V and J ends, which lost 2 bases and 6 bases, there was a span of 11 bases. The CDR3 region has the DNA TGCGCCAGCAGTGAGGACGGGTTCGGCGAGCAGTACTTC. As protein: CASSEDGFGEQYF.

Many counts were recorded for this clonotype. This rearrangement joins TRBV28 to TRBJ2-1; tentatively, D is TRBD2 (6 bases). Deletions cut 4 bases from V and 3 bases from J, with 19 bases between. The CDR3 covers 17 residues. CDR1 is MDHEN and CDR2 is SYDVKM in the germline V gene. The chain's CDR3 is CASSSRNPASVYNEQFF. CDR3 in DNA: TGTGCCAGCAGTTCCCGAAACCCGGCTAGCGTCTACAATGAGCAGTTCTTC.

This chain uses TRBV7-2 with TRBJ2-1; the D gene could be TRBD1 or TRBD2 (6 bases each). V was pared by 5 bases and J by 2 bases, with 13 bases between. This CDR3 comprises 15 residues. The germline CDR1 and CDR2 sequences are SGHTA and FQGNSA. Written as DNA, the CDR3 is TGTGCCAGCAGCCAAGGGGGGAAAACCTACAATGAGCAGTTCTTC. This sequence encodes CASSQGGKTYNEQFF.